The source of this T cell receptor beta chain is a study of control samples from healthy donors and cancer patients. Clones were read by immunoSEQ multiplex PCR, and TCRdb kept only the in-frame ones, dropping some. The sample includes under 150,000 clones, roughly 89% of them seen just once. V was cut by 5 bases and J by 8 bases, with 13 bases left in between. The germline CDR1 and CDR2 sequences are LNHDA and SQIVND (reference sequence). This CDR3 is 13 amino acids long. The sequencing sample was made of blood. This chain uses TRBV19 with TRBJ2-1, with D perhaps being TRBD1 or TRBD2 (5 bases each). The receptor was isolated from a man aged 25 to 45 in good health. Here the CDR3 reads CASSPRGRDEQFF. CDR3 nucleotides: TGTGCCAGTAGTCCCCGGGGCCGGGATGAGCAGTTCTTC.